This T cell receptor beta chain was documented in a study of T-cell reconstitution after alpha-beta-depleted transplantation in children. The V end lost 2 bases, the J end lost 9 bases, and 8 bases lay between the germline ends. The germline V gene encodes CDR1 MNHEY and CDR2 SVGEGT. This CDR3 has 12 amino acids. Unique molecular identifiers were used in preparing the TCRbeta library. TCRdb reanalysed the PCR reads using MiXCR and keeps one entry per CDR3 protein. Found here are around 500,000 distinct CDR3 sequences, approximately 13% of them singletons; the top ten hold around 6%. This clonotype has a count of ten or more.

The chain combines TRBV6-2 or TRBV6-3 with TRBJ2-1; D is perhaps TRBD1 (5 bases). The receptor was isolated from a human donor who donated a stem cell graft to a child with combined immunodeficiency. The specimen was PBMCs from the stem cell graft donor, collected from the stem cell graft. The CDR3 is CASSYQGLEQFF. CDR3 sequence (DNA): TGTGCCAGCAGTTACCAGGGCCTTGAGCAGTTCTTC.